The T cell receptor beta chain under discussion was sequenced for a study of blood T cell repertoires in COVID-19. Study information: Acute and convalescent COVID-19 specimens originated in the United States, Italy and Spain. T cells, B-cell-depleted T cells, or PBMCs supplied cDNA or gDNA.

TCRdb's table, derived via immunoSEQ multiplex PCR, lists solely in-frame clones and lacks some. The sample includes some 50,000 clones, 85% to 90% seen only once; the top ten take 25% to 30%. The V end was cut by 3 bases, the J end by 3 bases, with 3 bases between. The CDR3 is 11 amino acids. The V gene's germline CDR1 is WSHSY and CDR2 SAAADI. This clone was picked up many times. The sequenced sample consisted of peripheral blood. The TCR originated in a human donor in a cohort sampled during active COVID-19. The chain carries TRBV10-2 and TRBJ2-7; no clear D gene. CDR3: CASSDFYEQYF. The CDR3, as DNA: TGCGCCAGCAGTGACTTCTACGAGCAGTACTTC.